This TCR beta chain is from a study of blood T cell repertoires in COVID-19 (TCRdb year 2020). Background for the entire study: Collaborator samples came from the United States, Italy and Spain and covered acute and convalescent phases of COVID-19. The prospective study material was composed of cDNA or gDNA derived from T cells, B-cell-depleted T cells, or PBMCs. Deeply sampled blood TCRbeta repertoires from subjects exposed to, actively infected with, or recovered from COVID-19 were included in the dataset. The repertoires were released in a freely available public database intended as a resource for research on the immune response to SARS-CoV-2. The samples were drawn from two sources: the first 160 participants of the ongoing ImmuneRACE study, and some 1,300 subjects contributed by 6 global collaborators. A de-identified subject ID, COVID-19 status, age in years and sex were almost always included in the sample metadata. HLA class I and class II types, where available, came from metadata supplied by the sample provider rather than from assay-based typing. Results and caveats for the whole study, not just this receptor: Clinical and demographic metadata were provided uncurated, with the amount varying by source and participant.

Between the V and J ends, shortened by 6 bases and 0 bases respectively, the junction contains 4 bases. The CDR3 spans 13 residues, from the cysteine through the phenylalanine. The retained sequence is limited to the CDR3, 39 bases, with the frame set at the first base. Via the germline V gene (reference sequence), CDR1 is SGHKS and CDR2 YYEKEE. TCRbeta CDR3 regions were amplified from genomic DNA by means of the immunoSEQ Assay, a bias-controlled multiplex PCR. On the authors' methods: Nucleated cell counts per sample were estimated from amplification of reference gene primers within the assay. To quantify the absolute abundance of each unique TCRbeta CDR3 rearrangement, sequence reads were collapsed and filtered. Productive Simpson clonality was computed per sample as the square root of Simpson's diversity index over productive rearrangements. TCRdb carries this immuneACCESS record with in-frame sequences only. Its versions omit some clonotypes, under half of them owing to an unresolved V gene in the studies checked, with the rest unexplained. Clone size and the V and J calls come from that table; the DNA yielded D and trimming. The sample table lists 200,000 to 250,000 clones, around 85% of them with a count of one. The ten largest account for 2.5% to 3.5% of the sample.

A second Seattle source provided samples from volunteer blood donors who had recovered from COVID-19. Whole blood was collected in K2EDTA tubes by collaborating institutions according to the institutions' own protocols. For TCRbeta analysis, collaborator samples were shipped as frozen whole blood, as isolated PBMCs, or as DNA extracted from either sample type. This clone was seen a handful of times. The antigen it binds to is not known. No base quality values were provided; no much bigger clone lies one nucleotide off. The material sequenced was peripheral blood. This chain is built from TRBV5-5 and TRBJ1-6; no D gene is confidently identified. The clonotype was recovered from a woman in her twenties or thirties who had recovered from COVID-19. The sequence in DNA is TGTGCCAGCATGAGCTCCTATAATTCACCCCTCCACTTT. Translated, this is CASMSSYNSPLHF.